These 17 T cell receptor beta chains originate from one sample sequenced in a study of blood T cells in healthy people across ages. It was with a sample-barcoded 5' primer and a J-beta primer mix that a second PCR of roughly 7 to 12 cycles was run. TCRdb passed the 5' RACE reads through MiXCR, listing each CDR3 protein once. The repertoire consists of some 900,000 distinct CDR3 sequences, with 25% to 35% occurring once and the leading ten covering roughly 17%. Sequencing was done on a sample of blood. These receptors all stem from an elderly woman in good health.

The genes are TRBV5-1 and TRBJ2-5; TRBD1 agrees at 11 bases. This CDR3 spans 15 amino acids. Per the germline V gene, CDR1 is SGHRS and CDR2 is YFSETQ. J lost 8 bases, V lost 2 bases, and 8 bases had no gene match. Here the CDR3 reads CASSFGQGASGTQYF. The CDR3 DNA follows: TGCGCCAGCAGCTTCGGACAGGGGGCGAGTGGAACCCAGTACTTC.

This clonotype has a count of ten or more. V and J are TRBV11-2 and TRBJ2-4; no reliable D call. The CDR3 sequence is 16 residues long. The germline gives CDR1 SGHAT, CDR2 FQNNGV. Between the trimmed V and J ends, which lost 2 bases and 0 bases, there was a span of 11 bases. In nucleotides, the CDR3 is TGTGCCAGCAGCTTACGAGCCAGCATAGCCAAAAACATTCAGTACTTC. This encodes CASSLRASIAKNIQYF.

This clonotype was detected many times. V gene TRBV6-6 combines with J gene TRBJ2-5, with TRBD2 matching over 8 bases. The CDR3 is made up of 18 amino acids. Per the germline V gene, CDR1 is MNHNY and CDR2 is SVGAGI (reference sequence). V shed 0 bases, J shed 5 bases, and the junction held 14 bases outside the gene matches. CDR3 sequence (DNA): TGTGCCAGCAGTTACTCTCTGGCGGTTGCGGGAGGCGGGGAGACCCAGTACTTC. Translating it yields CASSYSLAVAGGGETQYF.

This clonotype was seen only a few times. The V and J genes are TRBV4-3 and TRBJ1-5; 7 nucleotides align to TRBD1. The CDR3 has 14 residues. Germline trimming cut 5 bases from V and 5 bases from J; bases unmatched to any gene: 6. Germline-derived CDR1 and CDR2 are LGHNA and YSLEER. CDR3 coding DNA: TGCGCCAGCAGCTCCCGACAGGGTGATCAGCCCCAGCATTTT. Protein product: CASSSRQGDQPQHF.

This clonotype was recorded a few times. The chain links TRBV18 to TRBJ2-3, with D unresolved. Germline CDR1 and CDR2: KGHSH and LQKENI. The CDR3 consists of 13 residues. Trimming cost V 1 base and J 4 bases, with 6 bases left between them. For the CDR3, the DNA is TGTGCCAGCTCACCACTGAGTTCAGATACGCAGTATTTT. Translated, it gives CASSPLSSDTQYF.

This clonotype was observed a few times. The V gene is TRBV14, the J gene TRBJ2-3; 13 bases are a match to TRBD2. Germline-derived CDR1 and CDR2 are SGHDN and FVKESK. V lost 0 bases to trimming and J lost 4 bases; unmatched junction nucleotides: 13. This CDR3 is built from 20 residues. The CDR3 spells CASSQDWESGLAGDPDTQYF. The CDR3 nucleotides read TGTGCCAGCAGCCAAGATTGGGAGAGTGGACTAGCGGGGGATCCAGATACGCAGTATTTT.

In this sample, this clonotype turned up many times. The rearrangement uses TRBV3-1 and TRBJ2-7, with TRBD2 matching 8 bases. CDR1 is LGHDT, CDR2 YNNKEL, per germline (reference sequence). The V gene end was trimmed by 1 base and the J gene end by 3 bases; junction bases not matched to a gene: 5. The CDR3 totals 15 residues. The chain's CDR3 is CASSQGVLAVYEQYF. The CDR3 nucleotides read TGTGCCAGCAGCCAAGGGGTACTAGCGGTCTACGAGCAGTACTTC.

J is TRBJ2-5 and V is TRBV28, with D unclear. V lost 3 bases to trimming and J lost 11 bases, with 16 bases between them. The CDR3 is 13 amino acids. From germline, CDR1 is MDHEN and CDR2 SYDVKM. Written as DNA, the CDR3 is TGTGCCAGCAGTTTTGCTATCTACAATGAGCAGTACTTC. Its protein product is CASSFAIYNEQYF.

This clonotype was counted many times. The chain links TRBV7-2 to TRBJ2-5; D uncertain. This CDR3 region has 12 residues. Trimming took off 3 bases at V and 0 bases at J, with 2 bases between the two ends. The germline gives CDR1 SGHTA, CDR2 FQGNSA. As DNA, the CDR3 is TGTGCCAGCAGCTTTTACCAAGAGACCCAGTACTTC. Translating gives CASSFYQETQYF.

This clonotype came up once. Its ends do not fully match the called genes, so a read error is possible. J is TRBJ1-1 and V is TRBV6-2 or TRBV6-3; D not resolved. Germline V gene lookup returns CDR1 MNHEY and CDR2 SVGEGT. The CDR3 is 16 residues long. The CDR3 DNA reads TGTGCCAGCGGTTACCGATCCGCCGGGGTCCACACTGAAGCTTTCTTT. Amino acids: CASGYRSAGVHTEAFF.

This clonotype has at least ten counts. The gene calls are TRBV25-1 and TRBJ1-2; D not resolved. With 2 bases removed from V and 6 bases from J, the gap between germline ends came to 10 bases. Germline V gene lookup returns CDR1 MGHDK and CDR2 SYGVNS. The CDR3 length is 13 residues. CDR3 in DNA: TGTGCCAGCAGTGAAAGTGGGAGAGATGGCTACACCTTC. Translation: CASSESGRDGYTF.

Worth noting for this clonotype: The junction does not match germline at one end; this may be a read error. CDR3 bases: TGCCGTGCCACCGGGTCTAGCGGGGGGGATGAGCAGTTCTTC. This sequence encodes CRATGSSGGDEQFF. The V gene is TRBV20-1, the J gene TRBJ2-1; TRBD2 agrees at 12 bases. The CDR3 sequence is 14 residues long. Germline V gene data show CDR1 as DFQATT and CDR2 as SNEGSKA (reference sequence).

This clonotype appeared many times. The CDR3 nucleotides are TGTGCCAGCAGCGGACAGTTCAATCAGCCCCAGCATTTT. Protein sequence: CASSGQFNQPQHF. V usage is TRBV7-2 and J usage is TRBJ1-5; TRBD1 is a possible D gene (6 bases). The CDR3 is made up of 13 amino acids. The V gene lost 5 bases and the J gene lost 3 bases, with 8 bases spanning the gap. CDR1 SGHTA and CDR2 FQGNSA come from the germline V gene.

The DNA of the CDR3 is TGTGCCAGCAGTTTAAGGGTCCTTAGTCGCACCGGGGAGCTGTTTTTT. It encodes CASSLRVLSRTGELFF. V and J are TRBV27 and TRBJ2-2, with D hard to call. This CDR3 region has 16 residues. Germline values: CDR1 MNHEY, CDR2 SMNVEV (reference sequence). Trimming cost V 2 bases and J 4 bases, with 14 bases left between them.

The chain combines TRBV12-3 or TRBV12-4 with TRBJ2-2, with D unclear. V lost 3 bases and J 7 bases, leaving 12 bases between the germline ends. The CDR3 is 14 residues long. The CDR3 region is CASSFKQQSGELFF. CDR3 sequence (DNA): TGTGCCAGCAGTTTCAAGCAGCAGAGCGGGGAGCTGTTTTTT.

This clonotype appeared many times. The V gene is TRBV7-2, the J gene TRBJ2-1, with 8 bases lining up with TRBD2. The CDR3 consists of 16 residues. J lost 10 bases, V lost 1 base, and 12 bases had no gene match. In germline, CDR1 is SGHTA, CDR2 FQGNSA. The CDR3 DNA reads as TGTGCCAGCAGCTTAGAGTGGAGTAGCGGGGCAGGGGAGCAGTTCTTC. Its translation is CASSLEWSSGAGEQFF. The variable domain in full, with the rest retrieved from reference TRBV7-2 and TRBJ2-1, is GAGVSQSPSNKVTEKGKDVELRCDPISGHTALYWYRQSLGQGLEFLIYFQGNSAPDKSGLPSDRFSAERTGGSVSTLTIQRTQQEDSAVYLCASSLEWSSGAGEQFFGPGTRLTVL.

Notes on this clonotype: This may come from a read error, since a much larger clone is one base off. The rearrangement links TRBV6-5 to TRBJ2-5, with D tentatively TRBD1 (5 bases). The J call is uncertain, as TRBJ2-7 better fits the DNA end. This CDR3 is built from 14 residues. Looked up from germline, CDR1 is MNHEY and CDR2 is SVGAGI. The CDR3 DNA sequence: TGTGCCAGCAGTAATAATCAGGGTTTCAGCGAGCAGTACTTC. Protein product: CASSNNQGFSEQYF.